These 24 T cell receptor beta chains share one sample of origin, sequenced in a study of technical replicates of blood from a few donors. Clones were sequenced by immunoSEQ multiplex PCR, and TCRdb holds only the in-frame ones, with some missing. Of 80,000 or so clones listed, about 94% are singletons. The sequenced sample was T cells isolated from PBMCs. Receptors originate from a human donor in good health.

The chain links TRBV6-5 to TRBJ2-1; perhaps TRBD1 as D (5 bases). This CDR3 contains 13 residues. Trimming cost V 2 bases and J 4 bases, with 6 bases left between them. Germline V gene sequence: CDR1 MNHEY, CDR2 SVGAGI. DNA of the CDR3: TGTGCCAGCAGTTACCAGGGTTACAATGAGCAGTTCTTC. The encoded protein is CASSYQGYNEQFF.

This sequence joins TRBV7-9 and TRBJ1-3; D gene ambiguous. The V gene's germline CDR1 is SEHNR and CDR2 FQNEAQ (reference sequence). The CDR3 is 13 residues long. Trimming removed 11 bases from V and 0 bases from J, with 11 bases in between. The CDR3 DNA sequence: TGTGCCGGAGCCCCGGGCTCTGGAAACACCATATATTTT. This translates into CAGAPGSGNTIYF.

The rearrangement links TRBV10-3 to TRBJ2-7, with D unresolved. The CDR3 is 13 amino acids. The ends were cut back, 3 bases at V and 3 bases at J, with 9 bases in the middle. CDR1 ENHRY and CDR2 SYGVKD come from the germline V gene. The CDR3 region has the DNA TGTGCCATCAGTGATGTTCCAGGCTACGAGCAGTACTTC. It translates to CAISDVPGYEQYF.

This chain links TRBV5-4 with TRBJ2-7, with D unresolved. V lost 0 bases to trimming and J lost 1 base, with 5 bases between them. The CDR3 spans 13 residues. The germline V gene encodes CDR1 SGHNT and CDR2 YYREEE (reference sequence). The CDR3 DNA follows: TGTGCCAGCAGCTTGGTCGAGTCCTACGAGCAGTACTTC. Protein sequence: CASSLVESYEQYF.

The J gene is TRBJ1-2, the V gene TRBV5-1, with D possibly matching TRBD1 (6 bases). The CDR3 is 13 amino acids. Germline V gene data show CDR1 as SGHRS and CDR2 as YFSETQ. V was trimmed by 0 bases and J by 8 bases, leaving 11 bases between them. DNA of the CDR3: TGCGCCAGCAGCTTGGAGGTCAGGGGAGGCTACACCTTC. Translating it yields CASSLEVRGGYTF.

This chain uses TRBV20-1 with TRBJ1-1, with D possibly TRBD1 on 5 matching bases. Looked up from germline, CDR1 is DFQATT and CDR2 is SNEGSKA (reference sequence). The ends were cut back, 4 bases at V and 3 bases at J, with 6 bases in the middle. The CDR3 sequence is 11 residues long. The CDR3, as DNA: TGCAGTGCTATCAGGGACACTGAAGCTTTCTTT. This gives the protein CSAIRDTEAFF.

The chain recombines TRBV5-1 with TRBJ2-7; 7 bases match TRBD2. Trimming at V came to 1 base and at J to 0 bases, leaving 7 bases not matched to a gene. CDR3 length: 16 residues. Germline CDR1 reads SGHRS; CDR2 reads YFSETQ. CDR3 region: CASSLWGGSTSYEQYF. The CDR3 DNA is TGCGCCAGCAGCTTGTGGGGCGGGAGCACCTCCTACGAGCAGTACTTC.

This clone was counted a few times. The chain uses TRBV6-5 and TRBJ1-1, with 8 positions matching TRBD1. The CDR3 loop spans 14 amino acids. V was pared by 7 bases and J by 4 bases, with 8 bases of the junction left unmatched. Germline V lookup: CDR1 MNHEY, CDR2 SVGAGI. CDR3: CASTSYRGITEAFF. CDR3 sequence (DNA): TGTGCCAGCACTTCCTACAGGGGGATCACTGAAGCTTTCTTT.

This chain uses TRBV2 with TRBJ2-3, with TRBD2 matching 7 bases. Germline assignment: CDR1 SNHLY and CDR2 FYNNEI. J gave up 3 bases and V 7 bases, and 10 bases lay outside the gene matches. The CDR3 contains 15 residues. The CDR3 loop reads CASTEPGAGTDTQYF. CDR3 bases: TGTGCCAGCACCGAGCCCGGAGCGGGGACAGATACGCAGTATTTT. Supplemented by reference TRBV2 and TRBJ2-3, the full variable domain reads EPEVTQTPSHQVTQMGQEVILRCVPISNHLYFYWYRQILGQKVEFLVSFYNNEISEKSEIFDDQFSVERPDGSNFTLKIRSTKLEDSAMYFCASTEPGAGTDTQYFGPGTRLTVL.

V gene TRBV5-1 combines with J gene TRBJ2-1; 7 nucleotides match TRBD1. With V trimmed by 2 bases and J by 0 bases, 2 bases remained unmatched. This CDR3 region has 15 residues. Germline CDR1 SGHRS, CDR2 YFSETQ. In nucleotides, the CDR3 is TGCGCCAGCAGCTTACAGGGGAGCTCCTACAATGAGCAGTTCTTC. Its translation is CASSLQGSSYNEQFF.

The V gene is TRBV27, the J gene TRBJ1-2; D uncertain. The CDR3 runs to 15 residues. V gave up 5 bases and J gave up 3 bases, with 16 bases separating them. In germline, CDR1 is MNHEY, CDR2 SMNVEV (reference sequence). The CDR3 coding sequence is TGTGCCAGCAGTCCGCGAGAGGGCGAAGACTATGGCTACACCTTC. Its translation is CASSPREGEDYGYTF.

The chain's CDR3 is CASSRFMDRDYQPQHF. The CDR3 DNA is TGTGCCAGCAGCCGTTTTATGGACAGGGATTATCAGCCCCAGCATTTT. V and J are TRBV4-2 and TRBJ1-5; 8 nucleotides line up with TRBD1. V trimming: 4 bases; J trimming: 5 bases; junction bases outside the gene matches: 10. The germline CDR1 and CDR2 sequences are LGHNA and YNFKEQ. The CDR3 spans 16 residues.

The chain links TRBV18 to TRBJ1-1, with no clear D. Per germline, CDR1 KGHSH and CDR2 LQKENI. Between the trimmed V and J ends, which lost 5 bases and 3 bases, there was a span of 10 bases. CDR3 length: 13 residues. The CDR3 is CASSLEAYTEAFF. As DNA, the CDR3 is TGTGCCAGCTCATTAGAGGCCTACACTGAAGCTTTCTTT. Together with reference TRBV18 and TRBJ1-1, the CDR3 gives the full variable domain: NAGVMQNPRHLVRRRGQEARLRCSPMKGHSHVYWYRQLPEEGLKFMVYLQKENIIDESGMPKERFSAEFPKEGPSILRIQQVVRGDSAAYFCASSLEAYTEAFFGQGTRLTVV.

The chain is built from TRBV5-4 and TRBJ2-2; TRBD1 aligns across 7 bases. CDR3 length: 16 residues. Losses at the gene ends were 4 bases for V and 2 bases for J; bases not matched to a gene: 8. CDR1 SGHNT and CDR2 YYREEE come from the germline V gene (reference sequence). The CDR3 DNA reads as TGTGCCAGCAGCCTTTCTTACAGGGGCAACACCGGGGAGCTGTTTTTT. The encoded protein is CASSLSYRGNTGELFF.

The chain carries TRBV5-4 and TRBJ2-2, with TRBD1 matching 7 bases. With 4 bases clipped from V and 3 bases from J, the junction kept 3 bases outside the gene matches. CDR3 size: 14 residues. From germline, CDR1 is SGHNT and CDR2 YYREEE (reference sequence). The CDR3 DNA is TGTGCCAGCAGCGTGCAGGGGGACACCGGGGAGCTGTTTTTT. Amino acid sequence: CASSVQGDTGELFF.

V gene TRBV10-1 combines with J gene TRBJ1-3; a possible D gene is TRBD1 (6 bases). CDR3 length: 15 amino acids. The V gene lost 4 bases and the J gene lost 0 bases, with 10 bases spanning the gap. CDR1 and CDR2 from the germline V gene are WNHNN and SYGVQD (reference sequence). As DNA, the CDR3 is TGCGCCAGCAGTGGACAGGACCCCTCTGGAAACACCATATATTTT. The encoded protein is CASSGQDPSGNTIYF.

This clone was observed once. The V call is TRBV5-5, the J call TRBJ2-7; perhaps TRBD1 as D (6 bases). CDR1 is SGHKS, CDR2 YYEKEE, per germline (reference sequence). V lost 2 bases, J lost 6 bases, and 12 bases lay in between. This CDR3 region has 13 residues. The CDR3 is CASSFYWGREQYF. The CDR3 region has the DNA TGTGCCAGCAGCTTTTATTGGGGGCGCGAGCAGTACTTC. The entire variable domain, with the rest obtained from reference TRBV5-5 and TRBJ2-7, is as follows: DAGVTQSPTHLIKTRGQQVTLRCSPISGHKSVSWYQQVLGQGPQFIFQYYEKEERGRGNFPDRFSARQFPNYSSELNVNALLLGDSALYLCASSFYWGREQYFGPGTRLTVT.

The chain links TRBV12-5 to TRBJ2-5; no definite D call. The CDR3 covers 12 residues. Germline lookup yields CDR1 LGHNT and CDR2 FRNRAP. Trimming took off 4 bases at V and 5 bases at J, with 8 bases between the two ends. The CDR3, as DNA: TGTGCTAGTGGTTCCCTGACTGAGACCCAGTACTTC. It yields the protein CASGSLTETQYF. Full variable domain (rest looked up from reference TRBV12-5 and TRBJ2-5): DARVTQTPRHKVTEMGQEVTMRCQPILGHNTVFWYRQTMMQGLELLAYFRNRAPLDDSGMPKDRFSAEMPDATLATLKIQPSEPRDSAVYFCASGSLTETQYFGPGTRLLVL.

This chain uses TRBV5-1 with TRBJ2-1; no reliable D call. The CDR3 has 14 residues. Deletions cut 0 bases from V and 1 base from J, with 5 bases between. Germline V gives CDR1 SGHRS, CDR2 YFSETQ. The CDR3 protein is CASSLAVSYNEQFF. The DNA of the CDR3 is TGCGCCAGCAGCTTGGCCGTATCCTACAATGAGCAGTTCTTC. Combining the CDR3 with reference TRBV5-1 and TRBJ2-1 gives the whole variable domain KAGVTQTPRYLIKTRGQQVTLSCSPISGHRSVSWYQQTPGQGLQFLFEYFSETQRNKGNFPGRFSGRQFSNSRSEMNVSTLELGDSALYLCASSLAVSYNEQFFGPGTRLTVL.

In DNA form, the CDR3 reads TGTGCCAGCTCGCAGACTAGCGGTTCCTACGAGCAGTACTTC. This encodes CASSQTSGSYEQYF. The chain joins TRBV18 to TRBJ2-7, with 9 nucleotides matching TRBD2. The junction had 4 bases not matched to a gene; V was cut back by 6 bases and J by 1 base. CDR3 length: 14 amino acids. Germline CDR1 KGHSH, CDR2 LQKENI.

J is TRBJ2-7 and V is TRBV28, with 15 bases fitting TRBD2. Germline CDR1 MDHEN, CDR2 SYDVKM. CDR3 size: 15 residues. V shed 5 bases and J 6 bases; nucleotides not matched to a gene: 5. This chain's CDR3 is CASSTAGLAGGEQYF. Here the CDR3 DNA reads TGTGCCAGCAGTACCGCGGGACTAGCGGGAGGCGAGCAGTACTTC.

The chain combines TRBV10-1 with TRBJ1-2, with 9 bases aligning to TRBD1. Germline V gene sequence: CDR1 WNHNN, CDR2 SYGVQD (reference sequence). This CDR3 contains 15 residues. J lost 7 bases, V lost 0 bases, and 6 bases had no gene match. CDR3 coding DNA: TGCGCCAGCAGTGAGTCCGTCGGGACAGGGTTTGGCTACACCTTC. Its translation: CASSESVGTGFGYTF.

This chain uses TRBV12-2 with TRBJ2-3; the table's D call, TRBD2, was not checked against the DNA. TRBV12-2 is assigned pseudogene status. The CDR3 consists of 16 residues. The DNA of the CDR3 is TGTGCAAGTCGCTTAGACGGGGAGTTAGATACAGATACGCAGTATTTT. Translated, it gives CASRLDGELDTDTQYF.

The V call is TRBV21-1, the J call TRBJ2-1; TRBD2 is taken as the D call from the table, unchecked against the DNA. TRBV21-1 is shown as a pseudogene. This CDR3 is 16 amino acids long. CDR3 nucleotides: TGTGCCAGCAGCAAAGAGGACGGGAGGGCCTCGGCTGAGCAGTTCTTC. It is translated as CASSKEDGRASAEQFF.